This entry concerns a single T cell receptor beta chain. This clonotype showed up just a few times. Its binding antigen is unknown. No base quality values were provided; no much bigger clone lies one nucleotide off. The record originates from a study of identical twins (dated by TCRdb to the mid-2010s). Background on the whole study: To test whether fetal clonotypes persist, the study used deep sequencing on TCR alpha and beta repertoires from monozygotic twins, unrelated adults of various ages, and cord blood. Replicate twin experiments were performed at different times using different library preparation protocols to rule out contamination. Paper-wide results and their limitations: Compared with coincidental sharing between unrelated individuals, out-of-frame TCR alpha sequences shared between twins had an excess of sequences with low generation probability. Invariant T cells such as MAIT and iNKT could partly confound zero-insertion analyses, though diverse VJ usage argued against this for most clonotypes. Fewer insertions were carried by abundant cord blood beta clonotypes, a similar but weaker trend appeared in young adult naive repertoires, and no such trend appeared in memory repertoires. Excess twin sharing in beta out-of-frame sequences was weaker because fewer shared sequences lowered the signal-to-noise ratio. Conclusions relied on cross-sectional statistical analysis, since the same donors could not be followed over many years. Out-of-frame TCR alpha sharing in monozygotic twins was systematically underestimated by recombination models, whereas sharing between unrelated individuals was in agreement with the recombination models.

The library was prepared using 5' RACE. The sequencer was an Illumina HiSeq 2000. A universal primer binding site was introduced by template switching, and a unique molecular identifier was present in the final cDNA, enabling accurate counting of TCR cDNA molecules. First-strand cDNA for TCR alpha and beta chains was synthesized from specific primers in the conserved constant-segment region. To control for contamination, every cDNA library was double barcoded, receiving both a SMART-Mk sample barcode and Illumina barcodes. TruSeq adapter sequences and Illumina sample barcodes were added in two successive PCR steps. Sequencing of the TCR alpha and beta cDNA libraries was done on the Illumina HiSeq platform using custom primers. The paper's processing steps were these. MiGEC processed the raw reads to extract unique molecular identifiers, while MiXCR was used to determine the CDR3 positions. Recombination models were inferred per individual with the repgenHMM and IGoR tools using an EM algorithm. The tcR package in R was used for shared clonotype analysis, with sharing normalized by the product of cloneset sizes. Out-of-frame nonproductive sequences were analyzed to study raw recombination free of thymic and clonal selection effects. TCRdb trimmed the raw reads at Q25, called clones with MiXCR and kept productive beta chains. Each CDR3 protein gets just one entry, which takes the most common genes and DNA from the rows behind it. The V and J calls, along with clone size, are taken from TCRdb and not from the paper's own processing. Here the sample has about 530,000 distinct CDR3 sequences; 13% to 15% occur a single time. The ten most abundant clones make up roughly 0.42% of the sample.

Every donor in the study was a healthy Caucasian. Three pairs of female monozygotic twins, all aged 18 to 29 years, made up the twin cohort. Positive isolation kits from Invitrogen were used to isolate CD4+ and CD8+ T cell populations. V gives up 4 bases and J gives up 4 bases, and the segment between their germline ends measures 17 bases. The CDR3 sequence holds 16 residues, the cysteine and phenylalanine included. Only the CDR3 DNA is retained, 48 bases long and in frame from the first base. The germline V gene sets CDR1 to SGHTA and CDR2 to FQGNSA. Another study also made use of these data, one on yellow fever vaccine responses in identical twins. As that second study puts it: The T cell response to vaccination in identical twins was reported by the authors to appear partly convergent and partly personalized. Focusing on identical twins, the study followed the T cell clones that responded to the vaccine, and did so with precision.

The sequence was collected from a woman in her late teens or twenties in good health. The chain couples TRBV7-2 to TRBJ1-5, with a tentative D gene TRBD1 over 6 matching bases. Sequenced sample: CD4+ T cells sorted from blood. For the CDR3, the sequence is CASSSSRQELNQPQHF. The sequenced DNA is TGTGCCAGCAGCTCCAGCCGACAGGAGCTAAATCAGCCCCAGCATTTT.